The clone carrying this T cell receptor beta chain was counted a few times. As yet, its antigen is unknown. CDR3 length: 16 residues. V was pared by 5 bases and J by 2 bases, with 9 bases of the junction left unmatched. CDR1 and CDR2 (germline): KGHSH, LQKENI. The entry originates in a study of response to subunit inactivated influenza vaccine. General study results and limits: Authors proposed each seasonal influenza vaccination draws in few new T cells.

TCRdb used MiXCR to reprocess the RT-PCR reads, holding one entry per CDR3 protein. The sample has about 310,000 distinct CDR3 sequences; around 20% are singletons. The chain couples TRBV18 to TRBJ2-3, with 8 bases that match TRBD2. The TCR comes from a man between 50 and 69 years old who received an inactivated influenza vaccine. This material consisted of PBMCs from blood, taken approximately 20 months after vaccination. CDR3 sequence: CASSKAGGPYTDTQYF. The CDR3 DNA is TGTGCCAGCTCAAAGGCGGGAGGCCCTTACACAGATACGCAGTATTTT. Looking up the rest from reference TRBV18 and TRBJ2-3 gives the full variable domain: NAGVMQNPRHLVRRRGQEARLRCSPMKGHSHVYWYRQLPEEGLKFMVYLQKENIIDESGMPKERFSAEFPKEGPSILRIQQVVRGDSAAYFCASSKAGGPYTDTQYFGPGTRLTVL.